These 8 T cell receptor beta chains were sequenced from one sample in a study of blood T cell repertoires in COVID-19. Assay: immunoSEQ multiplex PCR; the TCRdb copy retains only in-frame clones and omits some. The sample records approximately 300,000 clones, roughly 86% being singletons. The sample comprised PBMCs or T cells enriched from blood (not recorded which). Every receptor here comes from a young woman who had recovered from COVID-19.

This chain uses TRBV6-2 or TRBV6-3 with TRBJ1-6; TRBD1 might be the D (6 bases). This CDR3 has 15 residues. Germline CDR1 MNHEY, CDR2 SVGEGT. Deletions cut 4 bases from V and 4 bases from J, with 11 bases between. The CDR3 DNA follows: TGTGCCAGCAGTTCGCGACAGGCGTATAATTCACCCCTCCACTTT. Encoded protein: CASSSRQAYNSPLHF.

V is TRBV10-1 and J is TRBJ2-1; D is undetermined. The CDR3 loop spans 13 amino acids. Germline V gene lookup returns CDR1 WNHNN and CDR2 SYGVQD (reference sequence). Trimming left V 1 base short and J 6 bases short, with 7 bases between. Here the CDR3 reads CASSEFPINEQFF. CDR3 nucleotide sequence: TGCGCCAGCAGTGAGTTCCCCATCAATGAGCAGTTCTTC.

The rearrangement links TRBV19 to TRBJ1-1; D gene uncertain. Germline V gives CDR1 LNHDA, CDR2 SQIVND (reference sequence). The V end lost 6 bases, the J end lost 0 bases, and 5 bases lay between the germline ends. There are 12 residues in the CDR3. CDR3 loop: CASRRLNTEAFF. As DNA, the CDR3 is TGTGCCAGTAGGAGGCTGAACACTGAAGCTTTCTTT.

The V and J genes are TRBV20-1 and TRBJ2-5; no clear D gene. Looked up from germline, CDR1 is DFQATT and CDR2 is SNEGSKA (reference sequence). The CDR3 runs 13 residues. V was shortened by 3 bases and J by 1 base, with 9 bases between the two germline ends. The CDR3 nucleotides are TGCAGTGCTAGTCTGAGTCTCCAAGAGACCCAGTACTTC. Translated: CSASLSLQETQYF.

CDR3 residues: CASDAGFGYTF. The DNA for the CDR3 is TGTGCCAGCGATGCAGGGTTCGGCTACACCTTC. The chain employs TRBV9 and TRBJ1-2, with D maybe TRBD1 (5 bases). In germline, CDR1 is SGDLS, CDR2 YYNGEE. Trimming took off 7 bases at V and 8 bases at J, with 12 bases between the two ends. The length of the CDR3 is 11 residues.

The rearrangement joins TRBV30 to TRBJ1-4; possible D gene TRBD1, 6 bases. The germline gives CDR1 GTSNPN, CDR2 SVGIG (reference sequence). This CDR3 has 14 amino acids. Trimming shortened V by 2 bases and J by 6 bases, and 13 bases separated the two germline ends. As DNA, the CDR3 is TGTGCCTGGAGTCCCCCAGGGGCGGATGAAAAACTGTTTTTT. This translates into CAWSPPGADEKLFF.

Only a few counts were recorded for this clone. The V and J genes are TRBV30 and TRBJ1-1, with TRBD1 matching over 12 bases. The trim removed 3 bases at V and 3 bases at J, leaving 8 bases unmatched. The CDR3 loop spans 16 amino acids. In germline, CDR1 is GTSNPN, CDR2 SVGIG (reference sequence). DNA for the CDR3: TGTGCCTGGAGCACACCGGGACAGGGGGCCCACACTGAAGCTTTCTTT. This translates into CAWSTPGQGAHTEAFF.

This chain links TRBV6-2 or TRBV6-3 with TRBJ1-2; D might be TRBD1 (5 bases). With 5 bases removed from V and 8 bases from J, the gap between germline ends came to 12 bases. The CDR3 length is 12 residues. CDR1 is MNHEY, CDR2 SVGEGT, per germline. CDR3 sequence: CASSAKGVGYTF. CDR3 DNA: TGTGCCAGCAGTGCGAAAGGGGTCGGCTACACCTTC.